This T cell receptor (beta chain) was found in a study of response to subunit inactivated influenza vaccine. Each CDR3 protein is one row after TCRdb ran MiXCR on the RT-PCR reads. The sample includes about 520,000 distinct CDR3 sequences, about 25% seen only once; the top ten take 1.5% to 2%. This clonotype was seen a few times. The target antigen is unknown. Whole-study results and caveats: With each seasonal influenza vaccination, the authors suggested, few new T cells are recruited.

The V gene end was trimmed by 7 bases and the J gene end by 3 bases; junction bases not matched to a gene: 10. There are 15 residues in the CDR3. The sequencing here drew on CD4+ T cells sorted from PBMCs, taken less than 6 days after vaccination. This clonotype was obtained from a man aged 50-59 years who received an inactivated influenza vaccine. This chain connects TRBV12-3 or TRBV12-4 to TRBJ2-3; 7 bases are a match to TRBD2. This chain's CDR3 is CASTGAGENTDTQYF. In nucleotides, the CDR3 is TGTGCCAGCACTGGGGCGGGGGAGAATACAGATACGCAGTATTTT.